This passage covers 16 T cell receptor beta chains from one sample sequenced in a study of T cells in Graves' hyperthyroidism and ophthalmopathy. Regions amplified from RNA transcripts were the TCR beta CDR3 regions. The HTBI primer set was used in a first-round RT-PCR of the TCR CDR3. TCRdb passed the multiplex PCR reads through MiXCR, listing each CDR3 protein once. This sample has around 280,000 distinct CDR3 sequences, with about an eighth found just once. The sample was blood. These receptors were taken from a woman aged 40 to 49 with Graves' hyperthyroidism.

In this sample, this clonotype turned up many times. The chain has TRBV2 and TRBJ2-2; D is undetermined. The V end was cut by 7 bases, the J end by 3 bases, with 18 bases between. The germline V gene encodes CDR1 SNHLY and CDR2 FYNNEI. The CDR3 runs to 16 residues. CDR3 coding DNA: TGTGCCAGCATGCGGACCCTTAGTTGGGACACCGGGGAGCTGTTTTTT. Translating it yields CASMRTLSWDTGELFF.

In its sample, this clonotype was seen a few times. This rearrangement joins TRBV24-1 to TRBJ2-3; 9 bases are a match to TRBD2. Per the germline V gene, CDR1 is KGHDR and CDR2 is SFDVKD. CDR3 size: 15 residues. The J segment lost 4 bases and the V segment lost 5 bases, leaving 6 bases of the junction unmatched. The CDR3 loop is CATSGLAGAPDTQYF. The CDR3 DNA reads TGTGCCACCAGTGGGTTAGCGGGAGCGCCAGATACGCAGTATTTT.

This clonotype occurred many times. This sequence joins TRBV12-3 or TRBV12-4 and TRBJ1-5, with unresolved D. The CDR3 is made up of 14 amino acids. The ends were cut back, 1 base at V and 0 bases at J, with 4 bases in the middle. CDR3 nucleotide sequence: TGTGCCAGCAGTTTAGGCATTAGCAATCAGCCCCAGCATTTT. Amino acids: CASSLGISNQPQHF.

This clonotype was counted ten times or more. The chain combines TRBV2 with TRBJ2-1; tentatively, D is TRBD1 or TRBD2 (6 bases each). Germline CDR1 SNHLY, CDR2 FYNNEI. The CDR3 is 11 amino acids. CDR3 bases: TGTGTCCTGGGGGGCTCAAATGAGCAGTTCTTC. It yields the protein CVLGGSNEQFF.

This clonotype has at least ten counts. The chain employs TRBV9 and TRBJ2-5; D unclear. The CDR3 covers 14 residues. The V gene lost 3 bases and the J gene lost 3 bases, with 12 bases spanning the gap. Germline V CDR1 and CDR2: SGDLS, YYNGEE. Here the CDR3 reads CASSAAPGEETQYF. CDR3 coding DNA: TGTGCCAGCAGCGCCGCCCCGGGTGAAGAGACCCAGTACTTC.

The chain carries TRBV27 and TRBJ1-1; D may be TRBD1 (5 bases). CDR1 and CDR2 from the germline V gene are MNHEY and SMNVEV (reference sequence). With 8 bases removed from V and 9 bases from J, the gap between germline ends came to 10 bases. The CDR3 covers 10 residues. CDR3 coding DNA: TGTGCCAGCGGATGGACAAAAGCTTTCTTT. It translates to CASGWTKAFF.

In its sample, this clonotype was seen many times. The V gene is TRBV2, the J gene TRBJ2-7; D remains unclear. Trimming took 6 bases from V and 2 from J, leaving 8 bases between them. Germline CDR1 SNHLY, CDR2 FYNNEI. This CDR3 is built from 12 residues. Here the CDR3 reads CASRVEAYEQYF. For the CDR3, the DNA is TGTGCCAGCAGGGTTGAGGCCTACGAGCAGTACTTC.

This clonotype was observed many times. The chain has TRBV2 and TRBJ1-1, with a weak D call TRBD1 (5 bases). The CDR3 extends over 14 amino acids. Trimming pared 6 bases from V and 4 bases from J, leaving 15 bases between. CDR1 and CDR2 from the germline V gene are SNHLY and FYNNEI. Here the CDR3 reads CASRRVSGGTEAFF. The CDR3 DNA follows: TGTGCCAGCAGGAGGGTTAGTGGGGGCACTGAAGCTTTCTTT. Drawing the rest from reference TRBV2 and TRBJ1-1, the complete variable domain is EPEVTQTPSHQVTQMGQEVILRCVPISNHLYFYWYRQILGQKVEFLVSFYNNEISEKSEIFDDQFSVERPDGSNFTLKIRSTKLEDSAMYFCASRRVSGGTEAFFGQGTRLTVV.

This clonotype was seen many times. This chain uses TRBV27 with TRBJ1-2, with D perhaps TRBD1 (6 bases). CDR3 length: 15 residues. CDR1 and CDR2 (germline): MNHEY, SMNVEV (reference sequence). With 6 bases removed from V and 2 bases from J, the gap between germline ends came to 16 bases. The CDR3 loop is CASRPHGGANYGYTF. CDR3 sequence (DNA): TGTGCCAGCAGGCCTCACGGGGGGGCCAACTATGGCTACACCTTC.

This clonotype was found many times. The J gene is TRBJ1-1, the V gene TRBV18; D unclear. Germline V gene sequence: CDR1 KGHSH, CDR2 LQKENI. The CDR3 covers 13 residues. Trimming took off 5 bases at V and 0 bases at J, with 7 bases between the two ends. In DNA, the CDR3 is TGTGCCAGCTCAGGGGAGCTGAACACTGAAGCTTTCTTT. Its translation: CASSGELNTEAFF.

This clonotype was seen ten or more times. This chain uses TRBV2 with TRBJ2-7; 10 bases are a match to TRBD2. The CDR3 length is 14 residues. Germline loops: CDR1 SNHLY, CDR2 FYNNEI. Trimming cost V 4 bases and J 6 bases; bases outside gene matches: 6. CDR3 in DNA: TGTGCCAGCAGTGCGCCTAGCGGGAGTTCCGAGCAGTACTTC. Protein sequence: CASSAPSGSSEQYF.

This clonotype appeared many times. The V call is TRBV27, the J call TRBJ1-4; D is unresolved. Trimming took 5 bases from V and 10 from J, leaving 26 bases between them. Germline CDR1 and CDR2: MNHEY and SMNVEV (reference sequence). The CDR3 covers 17 residues. The CDR3 reads CASSPQDGPRDVGKLFF. The CDR3, as DNA: TGTGCCAGCAGTCCTCAGGACGGGCCTCGGGATGTTGGAAAACTGTTTTTT.

V usage is TRBV7-2 and J usage is TRBJ1-2; D is undetermined. The CDR3 consists of 18 residues. Trimming removed 4 bases from V and 0 bases from J, with 21 bases in between. The germline gives CDR1 SGHTA, CDR2 FQGNSA. CDR3 sequence reads: CASSSDLPGRAANYGYTF. The DNA for the CDR3 is TGTGCCAGCAGCTCCGACCTTCCGGGGAGGGCGGCTAACTATGGCTACACCTTC.

This clonotype was detected only a few times. This chain joins TRBV18 and TRBJ1-2; D is undetermined. CDR1 KGHSH and CDR2 LQKENI come from the germline V gene. V was cut by 3 bases and J by 5 bases, with 16 bases left in between. This CDR3 has 15 amino acids. The CDR3 nucleotides read TGTGCCAGCTCACCCGGCCCCTTAGGAGGGTATGGCTACACCTTC. It encodes CASSPGPLGGYGYTF.

This clonotype was found many times. The chain links TRBV29-1 to TRBJ1-3, with 7 bases lining up with TRBD1. V was pared by 4 bases and J by 7 bases, with 4 bases of the junction left unmatched. Germline V CDR1 and CDR2: SQVTM, ANQGSEA. This CDR3 spans 12 amino acids. The CDR3 DNA reads as TGCAGCGTTGCCGCAGGGGGGAACACCATATATTTT. This encodes CSVAAGGNTIYF.

In this sample, this clonotype turned up a few times. The V call is TRBV6-2 or TRBV6-3, the J call TRBJ2-7, with 8 bases lining up with TRBD2. J was trimmed by 6 bases and V by 6 bases; bases with no gene match: 4. This CDR3 contains 12 residues. Germline CDR1 and CDR2: MNHEY and SVGEGT. The CDR3 reads CASSGGGLEQYF. DNA for the CDR3: TGTGCCAGCAGCGGGGGGGGGCTCGAGCAGTACTTC.